The clone carrying this T cell receptor beta chain was observed a single time. These data are taken from a study of blood T cell repertoires in COVID-19. Study overall: Sample material is recorded as cDNA or gDNA derived from T cells, B-cell-depleted T cells, or PBMCs.

As processed by the authors: For nucleated cells, counts were estimated from reference gene primer amplification. Measured with immunoSEQ multiplex PCR; TCRdb has only the in-frame clones, and not every one. That table supplies the V and J calls and clone size; D and trimming were determined from the DNA. Found here are approximately 230,000 clones, roughly 88% of them singletons; the top ten hold around 2.2%. The CDR3 extends over 11 amino acids. V was cut by 4 bases and J by 2 bases, with 3 bases left in between. The germline CDR1 and CDR2 sequences are MNHEY and SVGAGI. This clonotype was sampled from a man aged 25-40 years who had recovered from COVID-19. Material for sequencing was peripheral blood. The chain uses TRBV6-5 and TRBJ2-7; D unclear. The CDR3 region is CASSSPYEQYF. CDR3 in DNA: TGTGCCAGCAGTTCTCCCTACGAGCAGTACTTC.